Listed here are 24 T cell receptor beta chains from one sample, sequenced in a study of PD-1 blockade in classical Hodgkin lymphoma. Sample time point: cycle 4 day 1 (C4D1), after less than 7 weeks of nivolumab. After autologous stem cell transplantation all patients relapsed, and prior brentuximab vedotin exposure differed between cohorts. Thawed PBMCs underwent magnetic negative selection to obtain purified CD8+ T cells. The table came from immunoSEQ multiplex PCR; TCRdb's copy has only in-frame clones and leaves some out. This table holds about 2,500 clones, around 70% found once. Source: CD8+ T cells from blood, taken before the fourth cycle of nivolumab. These receptors all stem from a human donor with classical Hodgkin lymphoma.

The chain joins TRBV28 to TRBJ1-5; perhaps TRBD1 as D (5 bases). CDR3 length equals 15 residues. V gave up 5 bases and J gave up 6 bases, with 17 bases separating them. CDR1 and CDR2 from the germline V gene are MDHEN and SYDVKM. CDR3 sequence reads: CASSPLGVLGQPQHF. The CDR3 region has the DNA TGTGCCAGCAGTCCCCTGGGGGTTCTGGGTCAGCCCCAGCATTTT.

V gene TRBV6-1 combines with J gene TRBJ1-1, with 8 bases that match TRBD1. The CDR3 is 17 residues long. After removal of 1 base from V and 2 bases from J, the junction contained 9 bases not matched to a gene. Germline V gives CDR1 MNHNS, CDR2 SASEGT. CDR3 nucleotides: TGTGCCAGCAGTGAAGGCGAGAGGACAGGGAGAAACACTGAAGCTTTCTTT. Protein product: CASSEGERTGRNTEAFF.

By sample share, this clone is hyperexpanded. This rearrangement joins TRBV29-1 to TRBJ2-6; D gene unclear. CDR1 and CDR2 from the germline V gene are SQVTM and ANQGSEA. V lost 1 base and J lost 0, with 7 bases in between. CDR3 length equals 15 residues. The CDR3 bases are TGCAGCGTTGAAGGTGGAAGCTCTGGGGCCAACGTCCTGACTTTC. Amino acids: CSVEGGSSGANVLTF.

Within the sample, this clone is medium-sized (0.01 to 0.1%). The gene calls are TRBV5-6 and TRBJ1-1; perhaps TRBD1 as D (5 bases). With 2 bases removed from V and 2 bases from J, the gap between germline ends came to 10 bases. CDR1 and CDR2 from the germline V gene are SGHDT and YYEEEE. The CDR3 contains 14 residues. The CDR3 DNA sequence: TGTGCCAGCAGCTTCCGGGACGGAAACACTGAAGCTTTCTTT. Protein: CASSFRDGNTEAFF.

This chain connects TRBV7-4 to TRBJ2-4; 10 bases agree with TRBD2. This CDR3 has 18 residues. The V segment lost 5 bases and the J segment 6 bases; nucleotides outside the gene matches: 16. Germline CDR1 is SGHVT and CDR2 is SQSDAQ. In nucleotides, the CDR3 is TGTGCCAGCAGCCTTCCTTATGGGGCCCCTAGCGGGGGAAACATTCAGTACTTC. Amino acids: CASSLPYGAPSGGNIQYF.

The chain links TRBV19 to TRBJ1-1; the match to TRBD1 covers 8 bases. The CDR3 is 14 amino acids. J lost 4 bases, V lost 5 bases, and 6 bases had no gene match. Germline loops: CDR1 LNHDA, CDR2 SQIVND (reference sequence). The chain's CDR3 is CASSSGQGGTEAFF. CDR3 DNA sequence: TGTGCCAGTAGTTCCGGACAGGGAGGCACTGAAGCTTTCTTT.

The V gene is TRBV5-8, the J gene TRBJ2-7, with 7 nucleotides matching TRBD2. The V gene's germline CDR1 is SGHTS and CDR2 YDEGEE. CDR3 length: 17 amino acids. The V gene end was trimmed by 4 bases and the J gene end by 4 bases; junction bases not matched to a gene: 17. CDR3 amino acids: CASSPRWRGSRAYEQYF. The CDR3 bases are TGTGCCAGCAGCCCCAGGTGGCGGGGGAGCAGGGCGTACGAGCAGTACTTC.

This clone is deemed medium-sized (0.01 to 0.1%). The chain employs TRBV27 and TRBJ1-1, with TRBD1 matching over 9 bases. This CDR3 spans 18 amino acids. Germline CDR1 is MNHEY and CDR2 is SMNVEV (reference sequence). J lost 5 bases, V lost 3 bases, and 16 bases had no gene match. The DNA for the CDR3 is TGTGCCAGCAGTTTTGTTACCCGGGACAGGGTAAAAGCGACTGAAGCTTTCTTT. Encoded protein: CASSFVTRDRVKATEAFF.

V usage is TRBV4-3 and J usage is TRBJ2-1; D not resolved. The CDR3 totals 14 residues. Germline CDR1 reads LGHNA; CDR2 reads YSLEER. Trimming cost V 4 bases and J 8 bases, with 15 bases left between them. CDR3 sequence reads: CASSPRVASDEQFF. DNA of the CDR3: TGCGCCAGCAGCCCCCGGGTGGCGAGCGATGAGCAGTTCTTC.

This clone appeared a few times. This chain joins TRBV19 and TRBJ2-4; tentatively, D is TRBD1 (6 bases). V lost 6 bases and J 5 bases, leaving 11 bases between the germline ends. This CDR3 contains 13 residues. Germline assignment: CDR1 LNHDA and CDR2 SQIVND (reference sequence). Here the CDR3 DNA reads TGTGCCAGTAGGGGGGACACTGAAAACATTCAGTACTTC. As protein: CASRGDTENIQYF.

The chain has TRBV23-1 and TRBJ1-5; 9 nucleotides match TRBD1. TRBV23-1 counts as an open reading frame of uncertain function. The CDR3 sequence is 15 residues long. V was clipped by 4 bases and J by 6 bases; unmatched bases: 7. The CDR3 sequence is CASSRPDRGSQPQHF. As DNA, the CDR3 is TGCGCCAGCAGTCGACCCGACAGGGGGAGTCAGCCCCAGCATTTT.

The chain carries TRBV9 and TRBJ2-7; no definite D call. The CDR3 spans 13 residues. The germline gives CDR1 SGDLS, CDR2 YYNGEE. The V end lost 7 bases, the J end lost 2 bases, and 13 bases lay between the germline ends. DNA of the CDR3: TGTGCCAGCGGACCGACACCTACCTACGAGCAGTACTTC. Translation gives CASGPTPTYEQYF.

This clone was seen only a few times. The rearrangement uses TRBV6-1 and TRBJ2-7; D may be TRBD1 or TRBD2 (5 bases each). V was clipped by 8 bases and J by 0 bases, with 14 bases between them. Germline CDR1 reads MNHNS; CDR2 reads SASEGT. This CDR3 has 14 residues. Here the CDR3 DNA reads TGTGCCAGCGGCTACGGGACCGACTCCTACGAGCAGTACTTC. Translating gives CASGYGTDSYEQYF.

The rearrangement uses TRBV19 and TRBJ1-1, with TRBD1 identical over 7 bases. Germline CDR1 LNHDA, CDR2 SQIVND (reference sequence). This CDR3 is 14 amino acids long. The trim removed 1 base at V and 2 bases at J, leaving 1 base unmatched. Written as DNA, the CDR3 is TGTGCCAGTAGTATAGGACAGGGTAACACTGAAGCTTTCTTT. It is translated as CASSIGQGNTEAFF. Combining the CDR3 with reference TRBV19 and TRBJ1-1 gives the whole variable domain DGGITQSPKYLFRKEGQNVTLSCEQNLNHDAMYWYRQDPGQGLRLIYYSQIVNDFQKGDIAEGYSVSREKKESFPLTVTSAQKNPTAFYLCASSIGQGNTEAFFGQGTRLTVV.

To note about this clone: The junction departs from germline at one end; a sequencing error may be responsible. V usage is TRBV5-3 and J usage is TRBJ2-7; no firm D call. TRBV5-3 is placed among ORFs of uncertain function. There are 14 residues in the CDR3. CDR3 protein: CASSLAFGPGEQYF. CDR3 sequence (DNA): TGTGCCAGCAGCTTGGCTTTCGGACCAGGCGAGCAGTACTTC.

The CDR3, as DNA: TGTGCCAGCAGCGTGGGTCCGGGACGGGGTGTAAATGAGCAGTTCTTC. Translated: CASSVGPGRGVNEQFF. This sequence joins TRBV9 and TRBJ2-1; either TRBD1 or TRBD2 may fit D (5 bases each). The ends were cut back, 2 bases at V and 7 bases at J, with 19 bases in the middle. The germline V gene has CDR1 SGDLS and CDR2 YYNGEE. The CDR3 is 16 amino acids.

The chain links TRBV2 to TRBJ2-2; D call uncertain. Trimming cost V 6 bases and J 0 bases, with 17 bases left between them. The CDR3 consists of 17 residues. Germline V lookup: CDR1 SNHLY, CDR2 FYNNEI. CDR3 amino acids: CASSNDPADTNTGELFF. CDR3 DNA: TGTGCCAGCAGCAATGACCCGGCAGACACGAACACCGGGGAGCTGTTTTTT.

This clone was picked up one time. The junction departs from germline at one end; a sequencing error may be responsible. The CDR3: CACWLNTEAFF. CDR3 nucleotide sequence: TGTGCCTGTTGGTTGAACACTGAAGCTTTCTTT. The chain links TRBV5-1 to TRBJ1-1; D ambiguous. The V gene's germline CDR1 is SGHRS and CDR2 YFSETQ. CDR3 length: 11 amino acids. Complete variable domain (other parts from reference TRBV5-1 and TRBJ1-1): KAGVTQTPRYLIKTRGQQVTLSCSPISGHRSVSWYQQTPGQGLQFLFEYFSETQRNKGNFPGRFSGRQFSNSRSEMNVSTLELGDSALYLCACWLNTEAFFGQGTRLTVV.

The chain is built from TRBV30 and TRBJ1-1; D not resolved. The CDR3 is 13 amino acids. Trimming pared 1 base from V and 1 base from J, leaving 7 bases between. Germline CDR1 and CDR2: GTSNPN and SVGIG (reference sequence). The chain's CDR3 is CAWSGQANTEAFF. CDR3 DNA sequence: TGTGCCTGGAGTGGGCAAGCGAACACTGAAGCTTTCTTT.

The V and J genes are TRBV4-3 and TRBJ2-5, with D possibly matching TRBD1 (6 bases). CDR1 is LGHNA, CDR2 YSLEER, per germline. V lost 11 bases and J 0 bases, leaving 13 bases between the germline ends. This CDR3 spans 13 amino acids. The CDR3: CAAGARHQETQYF. The CDR3 bases are TGCGCCGCAGGGGCCCGGCACCAAGAGACCCAGTACTTC.

V usage is TRBV4-3 and J usage is TRBJ1-1, with a weak D call TRBD1 (5 bases). There are 15 residues in the CDR3. The V gene lost 0 bases and the J gene lost 5 bases, with 13 bases spanning the gap. CDR1 is LGHNA and CDR2 is YSLEER in the germline V gene. In nucleotides, the CDR3 is TGCGCCAGCAGCCAAGATTATGGGGGGAGGACTGAAGCTTTCTTT. Translation: CASSQDYGGRTEAFF.

The chain is built from TRBV5-5 and TRBJ1-1, with D maybe TRBD1 (5 bases). CDR1 is SGHKS, CDR2 YYEKEE, per germline (reference sequence). Trimming removed 5 bases at V and 6 bases at J, with 17 bases between. The CDR3 is 14 amino acids. As DNA, the CDR3 is TGTGCCAGCAGTCTGGACACCTTCGGGGCTGAAGCTTTCTTT. Its protein product is CASSLDTFGAEAFF.

The chain employs TRBV18 and TRBJ2-2; a weak D match, TRBD1 (5 bases). The CDR3 extends over 15 amino acids. Per the germline V gene, CDR1 is KGHSH and CDR2 is LQKENI. The ends were cut back, 2 bases at V and 6 bases at J, with 13 bases in the middle. CDR3 residues: CASSPYTGSPGELFF. In DNA form, the CDR3 reads TGTGCCAGCTCACCATATACAGGCTCCCCCGGGGAGCTGTTTTTT.

CDR3 region: CASSHGTGGYEQYF. The CDR3 DNA follows: TGTGCCAGCAGTCACGGGACAGGGGGCTACGAGCAGTACTTC. This chain links TRBV27 with TRBJ2-7, with 11 bases aligning to TRBD1. Germline-derived CDR1 and CDR2 are MNHEY and SMNVEV (reference sequence). The CDR3 has 14 amino acids. J lost 3 bases, V lost 5 bases, and 3 bases had no gene match.